This TCR beta chain was recorded in a study of T cell repertoires in cytomegalovirus infection. MiXCR, run by TCRdb on the reads, gives a single entry per CDR3 protein. This repertoire shows some 320,000 distinct CDR3 sequences, over 7.5% found once; its top ten account for over 3.5%. The CDR3 has 15 amino acids. With 2 bases clipped from V and 8 bases from J, the junction kept 5 bases outside the gene matches. Germline-derived CDR1 and CDR2 are SGHAT and FQNNGV. V is TRBV11-2 and J is TRBJ1-6; 8 bases align to TRBD1. The sequenced material came from PBMCs. The clonotype originates from a human donor in good health (CMV status not recorded). Some clones in this sample may be carry-over from other donors' samples. The CDR3, as DNA: TGTGCCAGCAGCTTATCGACAGGGGAGGATTCACCCCTCCACTTT. Encoded protein: CASSLSTGEDSPLHF.